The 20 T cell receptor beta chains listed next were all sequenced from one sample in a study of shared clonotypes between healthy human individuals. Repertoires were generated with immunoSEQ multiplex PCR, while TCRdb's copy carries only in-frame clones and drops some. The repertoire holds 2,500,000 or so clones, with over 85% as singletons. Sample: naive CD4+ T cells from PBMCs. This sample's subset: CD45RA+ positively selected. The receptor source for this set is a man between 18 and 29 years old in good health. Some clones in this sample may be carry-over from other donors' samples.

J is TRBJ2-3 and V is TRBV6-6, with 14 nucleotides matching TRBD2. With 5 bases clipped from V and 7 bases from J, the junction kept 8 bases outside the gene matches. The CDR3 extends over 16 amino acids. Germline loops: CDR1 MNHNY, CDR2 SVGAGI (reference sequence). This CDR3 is CASSPAGTSGRNTQYF. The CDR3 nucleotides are TGTGCCAGCAGTCCTGCCGGGACTAGCGGGAGAAATACGCAGTATTTT.

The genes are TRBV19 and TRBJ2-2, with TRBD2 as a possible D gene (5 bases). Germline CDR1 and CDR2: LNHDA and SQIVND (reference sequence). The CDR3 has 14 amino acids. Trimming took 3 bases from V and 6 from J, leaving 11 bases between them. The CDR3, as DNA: TGTGCCAGTAGTATCCTAGCTCCCGCCGGGGAGCTGTTTTTT. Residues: CASSILAPAGELFF.

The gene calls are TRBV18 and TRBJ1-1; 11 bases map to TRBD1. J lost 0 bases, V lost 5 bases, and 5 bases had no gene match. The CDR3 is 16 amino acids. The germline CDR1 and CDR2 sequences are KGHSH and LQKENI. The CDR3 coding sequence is TGTGCCAGCTCATGGGACAGGGGGGCCATGAACACTGAAGCTTTCTTT. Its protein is CASSWDRGAMNTEAFF.

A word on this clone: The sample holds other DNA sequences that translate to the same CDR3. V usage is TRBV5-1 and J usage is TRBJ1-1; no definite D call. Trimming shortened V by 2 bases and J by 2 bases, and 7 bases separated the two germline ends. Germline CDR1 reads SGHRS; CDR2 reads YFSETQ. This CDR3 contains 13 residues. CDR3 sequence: CASSLRVNTEAFF. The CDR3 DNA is TGCGCCAGCAGCTTAAGGGTCAACACTGAAGCTTTCTTT.

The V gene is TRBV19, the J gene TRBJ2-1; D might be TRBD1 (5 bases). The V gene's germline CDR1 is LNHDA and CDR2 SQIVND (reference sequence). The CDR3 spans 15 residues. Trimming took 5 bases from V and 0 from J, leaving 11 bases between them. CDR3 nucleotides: TGTGCCAGTAGTGACAGCTGGAGCTCCTACAATGAGCAGTTCTTC. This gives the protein CASSDSWSSYNEQFF.

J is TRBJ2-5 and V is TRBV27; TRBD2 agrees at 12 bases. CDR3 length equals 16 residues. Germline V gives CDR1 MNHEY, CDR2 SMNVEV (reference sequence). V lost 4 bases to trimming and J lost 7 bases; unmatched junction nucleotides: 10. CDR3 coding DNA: TGTGCCAGCAGTTACGGTCTAGCGGGAGGGCCGGGGACCCAGTACTTC. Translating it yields CASSYGLAGGPGTQYF.

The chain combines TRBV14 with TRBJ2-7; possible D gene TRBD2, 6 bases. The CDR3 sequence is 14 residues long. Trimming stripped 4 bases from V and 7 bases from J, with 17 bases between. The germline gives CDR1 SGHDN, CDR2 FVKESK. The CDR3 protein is CASSRGRDWGEQYF. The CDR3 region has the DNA TGTGCCAGCAGCCGCGGACGGGACTGGGGGGAGCAGTACTTC.

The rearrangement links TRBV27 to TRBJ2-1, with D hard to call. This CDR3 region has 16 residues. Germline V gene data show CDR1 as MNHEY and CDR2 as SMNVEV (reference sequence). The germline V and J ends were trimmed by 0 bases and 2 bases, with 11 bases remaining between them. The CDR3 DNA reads TGTGCCAGCAGTTTATCCCAAGGGCTAGCCTACAATGAGCAGTTCTTC. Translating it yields CASSLSQGLAYNEQFF.

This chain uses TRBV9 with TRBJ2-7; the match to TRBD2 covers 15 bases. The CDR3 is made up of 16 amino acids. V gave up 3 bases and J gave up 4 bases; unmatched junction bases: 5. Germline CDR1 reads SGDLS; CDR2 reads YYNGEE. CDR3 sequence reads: CASSAGTSGRMYEQYF. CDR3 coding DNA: TGTGCCAGCAGCGCCGGGACTAGCGGGAGGATGTACGAGCAGTACTTC.

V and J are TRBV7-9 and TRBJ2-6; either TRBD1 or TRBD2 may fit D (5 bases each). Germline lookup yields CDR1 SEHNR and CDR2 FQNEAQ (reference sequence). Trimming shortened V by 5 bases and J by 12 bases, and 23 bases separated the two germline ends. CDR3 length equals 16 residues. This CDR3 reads CASSASRDRSVPVLTF. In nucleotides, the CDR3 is TGTGCCAGCAGCGCAAGCCGGGACCGCAGTGTACCCGTCCTGACTTTC.

The CDR3 DNA sequence: TGTGCCAGCAGTTTAAGGCGGGAAGAGACCCAGTACTTC. Translation gives CASSLRREETQYF. The J gene is TRBJ2-5, the V gene TRBV28, with TRBD2 as a possible D gene (5 bases). CDR1 is MDHEN and CDR2 is SYDVKM in the germline V gene. The CDR3 is made up of 13 amino acids. Trimming left V 2 bases short and J 3 bases short, with 7 bases between.

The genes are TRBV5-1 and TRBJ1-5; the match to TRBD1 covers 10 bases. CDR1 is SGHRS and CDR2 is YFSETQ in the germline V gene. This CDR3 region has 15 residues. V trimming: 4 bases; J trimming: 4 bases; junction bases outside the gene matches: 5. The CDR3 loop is CASSGDRGGNQPQHF. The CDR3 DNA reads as TGCGCCAGCAGCGGGGACAGGGGAGGTAATCAGCCCCAGCATTTT.

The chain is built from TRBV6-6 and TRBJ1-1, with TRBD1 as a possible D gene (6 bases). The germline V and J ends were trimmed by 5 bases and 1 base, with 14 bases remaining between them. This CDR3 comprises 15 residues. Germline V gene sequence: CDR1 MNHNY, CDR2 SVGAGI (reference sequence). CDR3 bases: TGTGCCAGCAGTCTACCACAGGGCCGGAACACTGAAGCTTTCTTT. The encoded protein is CASSLPQGRNTEAFF.

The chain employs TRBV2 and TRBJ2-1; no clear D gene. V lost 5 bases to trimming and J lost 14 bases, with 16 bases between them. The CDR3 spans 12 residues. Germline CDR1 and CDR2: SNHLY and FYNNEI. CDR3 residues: CASSPEVGLEFF. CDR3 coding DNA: TGTGCCAGCAGTCCAGAGGTCGGCCTCGAGTTCTTC.

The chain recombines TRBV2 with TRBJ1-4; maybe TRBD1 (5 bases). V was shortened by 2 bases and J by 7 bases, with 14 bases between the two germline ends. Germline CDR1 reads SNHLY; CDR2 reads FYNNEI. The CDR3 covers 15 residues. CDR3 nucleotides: TGTGCCAGCAGTGAACAGGGACGAGTGGGTGAAAAACTGTTTTTT. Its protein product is CASSEQGRVGEKLFF.

The CDR3 DNA is TGTGCCAGCAGCTCCGGATCTTCCAATCAGCCCCAGCATTTT. Translating it yields CASSSGSSNQPQHF. V and J are TRBV11-2 and TRBJ1-5; D gene uncertain. Deletions cut 4 bases from V and 3 bases from J, with 10 bases between. The CDR3 has 14 amino acids. Germline CDR1 and CDR2: SGHAT and FQNNGV.

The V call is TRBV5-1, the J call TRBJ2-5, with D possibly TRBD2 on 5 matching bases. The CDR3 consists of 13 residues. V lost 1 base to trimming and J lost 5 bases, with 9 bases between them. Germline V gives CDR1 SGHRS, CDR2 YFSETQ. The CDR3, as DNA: TGCGCCAGCAGCTTGACTAGTTCGGAGACCCAGTACTTC. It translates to CASSLTSSETQYF.

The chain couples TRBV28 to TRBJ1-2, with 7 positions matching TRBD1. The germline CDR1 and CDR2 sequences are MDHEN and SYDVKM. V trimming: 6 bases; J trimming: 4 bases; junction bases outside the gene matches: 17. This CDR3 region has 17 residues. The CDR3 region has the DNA TGTGCCAGCAGCACCCTAGGGGGCGCCCCCCCCCGCTATGGCTACACCTTC. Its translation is CASSTLGGAPPRYGYTF.

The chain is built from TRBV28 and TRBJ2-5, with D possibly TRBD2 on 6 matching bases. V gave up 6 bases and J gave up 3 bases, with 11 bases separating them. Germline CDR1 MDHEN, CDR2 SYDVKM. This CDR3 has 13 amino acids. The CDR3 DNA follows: TGTGCCAGCAGACCTTGGGGGGAAGAGACCCAGTACTTC. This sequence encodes CASRPWGEETQYF.

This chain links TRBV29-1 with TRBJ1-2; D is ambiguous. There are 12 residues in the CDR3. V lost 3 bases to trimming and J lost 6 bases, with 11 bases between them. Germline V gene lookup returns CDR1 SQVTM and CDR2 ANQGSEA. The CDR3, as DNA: TGCAGCGTTGATGGGCAGGTGAATGGCTACACCTTC. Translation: CSVDGQVNGYTF.